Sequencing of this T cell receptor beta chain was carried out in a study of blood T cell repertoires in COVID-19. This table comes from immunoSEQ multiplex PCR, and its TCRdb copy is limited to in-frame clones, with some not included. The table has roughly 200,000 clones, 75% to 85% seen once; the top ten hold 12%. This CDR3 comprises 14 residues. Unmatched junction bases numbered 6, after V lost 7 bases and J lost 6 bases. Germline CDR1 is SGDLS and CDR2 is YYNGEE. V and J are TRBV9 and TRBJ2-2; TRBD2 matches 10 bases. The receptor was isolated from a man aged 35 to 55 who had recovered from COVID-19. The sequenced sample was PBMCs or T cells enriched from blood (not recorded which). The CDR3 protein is CASGAGTSAGELFF. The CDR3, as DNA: TGTGCCAGCGGGGCCGGGACTAGCGCCGGGGAGCTGTTTTTT.